A single sample is the source of the 18 T cell receptor beta chains below, sequenced in a study of blood T cell repertoires in COVID-19. Profiling relied on immunoSEQ multiplex PCR, and the TCRdb table lists in-frame clones only, not all of them. The repertoire holds roughly 570,000 clones, with roughly 91% as singletons. What was sequenced was peripheral blood. These receptors all stem from a woman aged 45-60 years with COVID-19, enrolled during active disease.

This chain links TRBV19 with TRBJ1-5; D gene uncertain. CDR1 and CDR2 (germline): LNHDA, SQIVND (reference sequence). The CDR3 is made up of 13 amino acids. Trimming stripped 7 bases from V and 2 bases from J, with 9 bases between. For the CDR3, the DNA is TGTGCCAGTAACGAGTCTCGCAATCAGCCCCAGCATTTT. It translates to CASNESRNQPQHF.

The chain links TRBV27 to TRBJ1-2; D possibly corresponds to TRBD1 (6 bases). Germline CDR1 and CDR2: MNHEY and SMNVEV (reference sequence). V lost 2 bases to trimming and J lost 0 bases, with 10 bases between them. This CDR3 has 15 residues. The CDR3: CASSLQGGANYGYTF. The DNA for the CDR3 is TGTGCCAGCAGTTTACAAGGGGGAGCTAACTATGGCTACACCTTC.

This clone is a singleton in its sample. The genes are TRBV2 and TRBJ2-6; TRBD2 matches 9 bases. CDR3 length: 16 amino acids. V lost 7 bases to trimming and J lost 3 bases; unmatched junction nucleotides: 7. Germline CDR1 reads SNHLY; CDR2 reads FYNNEI. The CDR3 loop reads CASKVAGEGGANVLTF. CDR3 in DNA: TGTGCCAGCAAGGTAGCGGGGGAGGGTGGGGCCAACGTCCTGACTTTC.

The chain uses TRBV19 and TRBJ2-7; D perhaps matches TRBD2 (5 bases). V was pared by 9 bases and J by 0 bases, with 21 bases between. Germline V gene sequence: CDR1 LNHDA, CDR2 SQIVND (reference sequence). This CDR3 region has 16 residues. CDR3 region: CASSRGGEGGSYEQYF. The CDR3 DNA is TGTGCCAGCTCTAGAGGTGGTGAGGGCGGCTCCTACGAGCAGTACTTC.

This clone was recorded once. The V call is TRBV4-1, the J call TRBJ2-2, with a weak D call TRBD1 (6 bases). Germline V gene sequence: CDR1 MGHRA, CDR2 YSYEKL. With 0 bases removed from V and 6 bases from J, the gap between germline ends came to 23 bases. CDR3 length: 19 residues. CDR3 sequence reads: CASSQDFLRFQGSSGELFF. The CDR3 nucleotides read TGCGCCAGCAGCCAAGATTTCCTCCGGTTTCAGGGGAGTTCCGGGGAGCTGTTTTTT.

The CDR3 DNA reads as TGTGCCAGCTCACGCTACCAGGGGGGTGAGCGCGAAAAACTGTTTTTT. Residues: CASSRYQGGEREKLFF. The chain carries TRBV18 and TRBJ1-4, with 7 nucleotides matching TRBD1. V shed 4 bases and J 8 bases; nucleotides not matched to a gene: 13. Germline lookup yields CDR1 KGHSH and CDR2 LQKENI. This CDR3 region has 16 residues.

Written as DNA, the CDR3 is TGTGCCAGCAGTTTATCCAGGATAGATAATTCACCCCTCCACTTT. This encodes CASSLSRIDNSPLHF. This chain uses TRBV27 with TRBJ1-6, with unresolved D. Looked up from germline, CDR1 is MNHEY and CDR2 is SMNVEV (reference sequence). The V end was cut by 0 bases, the J end by 5 bases, with 8 bases between. The CDR3 contains 15 residues.

Remarks on this clone: At one boundary the junction diverges from the germline segment, which might be a read error. V and J are TRBV7-9 and TRBJ2-5, with D maybe TRBD2 (6 bases). Germline CDR1 reads SEHNR; CDR2 reads FQNEAQ (reference sequence). The CDR3 is 11 residues long. CDR3: CASSPGDVHDF. The DNA of the CDR3 is TGTGCCAGCAGCCCGGGAGACGTACATGACTTC. The full variable domain, with the rest looked up from reference TRBV7-9 and TRBJ2-5, is DTGVSQNPRHKITKRGQNVTFRCDPISEHNRLYWYRQTLGQGPEFLTYFQNEAQLEKSRLLSDRFSAERPKGSFSTLEIQRTEQGDSAMYLCASSPGDVHDFGPGTRLLVL.

This chain joins TRBV18 and TRBJ2-3; TRBD2 aligns across 8 bases. Per the germline V gene, CDR1 is KGHSH and CDR2 is LQKENI. Trimming took 3 bases from V and 3 from J; bases not matched to a gene: 14. This CDR3 has 18 amino acids. CDR3 amino acids: CASSPLSGGSGGTDTQYF. CDR3 coding DNA: TGTGCCAGCTCACCCCTTTCAGGTGGCAGCGGGGGAACAGATACGCAGTATTTT.

The chain links TRBV19 to TRBJ2-2; TRBD2 matches at 10 bases. The J segment lost 1 base and the V segment lost 7 bases, leaving 0 bases of the junction unmatched. CDR3 size: 14 residues. CDR1 and CDR2 (germline): LNHDA, SQIVND (reference sequence). DNA for the CDR3: TGTGCCAGTATAGCGGGGGGGAACACCGGGGAGCTGTTTTTT. Translation gives CASIAGGNTGELFF.

Regarding this clone: Germline and junction disagree at one end, which may indicate a read error. The chain couples TRBV24-1 to TRBJ2-1; maybe TRBD2 (7 bases). This CDR3 has 11 amino acids. Germline CDR1 reads KGHDR; CDR2 reads SFDVKD. As DNA, the CDR3 is TGTGCCACCAGTGATAGGGGGGGCCTTCTCTTC. Its translation is CATSDRGGLLF.

The gene calls are TRBV15 and TRBJ2-7; D gene ambiguous. This CDR3 has 14 residues. Between the trimmed V and J ends, which lost 1 base and 3 bases, there was a span of 10 bases. CDR1 and CDR2 (germline): LNHNV, YYDKDF (reference sequence). This chain's CDR3 is CATSRGSWHYEQYF. DNA for the CDR3: TGTGCCACCAGCAGAGGATCGTGGCACTACGAGCAGTACTTC.

J is TRBJ2-7 and V is TRBV19, with no clear D. The CDR3 loop spans 13 amino acids. V was cut by 5 bases and J by 3 bases, with 11 bases left in between. Looked up from germline, CDR1 is LNHDA and CDR2 is SQIVND (reference sequence). CDR3 region: CASSSQRFYEQYF. For the CDR3, the DNA is TGTGCCAGTAGTTCCCAGCGTTTCTACGAGCAGTACTTC. The full variable domain, in which reference TRBV19 and TRBJ2-7 provide the parts outside the CDR3, is DGGITQSPKYLFRKEGQNVTLSCEQNLNHDAMYWYRQDPGQGLRLIYYSQIVNDFQKGDIAEGYSVSREKKESFPLTVTSAQKNPTAFYLCASSSQRFYEQYFGPGTRLTVT.

The chain couples TRBV2 to TRBJ2-3; D uncertain. The germline gives CDR1 SNHLY, CDR2 FYNNEI. This CDR3 contains 12 residues. Trimming removed 1 base from V and 5 bases from J, with 4 bases in between. The CDR3 sequence is CASSEGEDTQYF. CDR3 nucleotide sequence: TGTGCCAGCAGTGAAGGAGAAGATACGCAGTATTTT.

In its sample, this clone was seen a few times. V and J are TRBV27 and TRBJ2-2, with D possibly matching TRBD1 (5 bases). The CDR3 contains 14 residues. Germline-derived CDR1 and CDR2 are MNHEY and SMNVEV (reference sequence). Trimming took off 6 bases at V and 4 bases at J, with 12 bases between the two ends. CDR3 sequence (DNA): TGTGCCAGCAGCGCTGGTAGGGGCACCGGGGAGCTGTTTTTT. This gives the protein CASSAGRGTGELFF.

V is TRBV9 and J is TRBJ2-5; 8 bases are a match to TRBD2. Unmatched junction bases numbered 3, after V lost 5 bases and J lost 3 bases. The germline gives CDR1 SGDLS, CDR2 YYNGEE. The CDR3 spans 13 residues. DNA of the CDR3: TGTGCCAGCAGGACGGGGGGGGAAGAGACCCAGTACTTC. Protein: CASRTGGEETQYF.

The rearrangement uses TRBV9 and TRBJ1-3; 10 bases line up with TRBD1. Germline CDR1 reads SGDLS; CDR2 reads YYNGEE. V lost 0 bases to trimming and J lost 3 bases; unmatched junction nucleotides: 6. This CDR3 contains 17 residues. CDR3 DNA sequence: TGTGCCAGCAGCGTAGGACAGGGGGCGCCTTTTGGAAACACCATATATTTT. It translates to CASSVGQGAPFGNTIYF.

The CDR3 DNA reads as TGCGCCAGCAGCCCCCCTCCCGGGACTAGCGGGGCGGACGAGCAGTACTTC. Translating gives CASSPPPGTSGADEQYF. The chain has TRBV5-1 and TRBJ2-7, with 13 bases fitting TRBD2. CDR1 and CDR2 from the germline V gene are SGHRS and YFSETQ. There are 17 residues in the CDR3. Trimming took 4 bases from V and 5 from J; bases not matched to a gene: 12.